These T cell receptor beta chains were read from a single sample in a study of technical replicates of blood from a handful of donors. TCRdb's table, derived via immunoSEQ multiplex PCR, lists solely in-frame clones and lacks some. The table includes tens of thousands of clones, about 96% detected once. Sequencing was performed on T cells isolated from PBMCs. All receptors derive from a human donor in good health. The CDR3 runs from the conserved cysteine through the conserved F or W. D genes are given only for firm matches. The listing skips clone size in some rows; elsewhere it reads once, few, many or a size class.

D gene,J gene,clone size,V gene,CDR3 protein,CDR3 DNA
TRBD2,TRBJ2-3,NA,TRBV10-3,CAISALGTSGADTQYF,TGTGCCATCAGTGCCCTAGGGACTAGCGGGGCAGATACGCAGTATTTT
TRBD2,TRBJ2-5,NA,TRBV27,CASSLALAGVETQYF,TGTGCCAGCAGTTTAGCACTAGCGGGAGTGGAGACCCAGTACTTC
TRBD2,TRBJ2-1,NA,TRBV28,CASSSHGTSLFF,TGTGCCAGCAGTTCGCACGGGACTAGCCTGTTCTTC
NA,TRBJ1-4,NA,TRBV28,CASKRAGESEKLFF,TGTGCCAGCAAAAGGGCGGGTGAGAGTGAAAAACTGTTTTTT
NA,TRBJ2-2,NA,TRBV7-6,CASSLVRGLVTGELFF,TGTGCCAGCAGCTTAGTCAGAGGGCTTGTAACCGGGGAGCTGTTTTTT
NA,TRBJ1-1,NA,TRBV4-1,CASSQDYRGFGAFF,TGCGCCAGCAGCCAAGACTACCGGGGTTTCGGAGCTTTCTTT
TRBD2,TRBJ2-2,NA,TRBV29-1,CSGQGLASGRDTGELFF,TGCAGCGGTCAGGGGTTGGCTAGCGGGAGGGACACCGGGGAGCTGTTTTTT
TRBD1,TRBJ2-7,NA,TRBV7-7,CASSLEPPGQAKSYEQYF,TGTGCTAGCAGCTTAGAACCCCCTGGACAGGCCAAATCCTACGAGCAGTACTTC
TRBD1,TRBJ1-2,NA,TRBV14,CASSQKLQGAFNGYTF,TGTGCCAGCAGCCAAAAACTTCAGGGGGCGTTCAATGGCTACACCTTC
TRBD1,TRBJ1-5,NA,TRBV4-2,CASSQSAGTGFTQPQHF,TGTGCCAGCAGCCAAAGCGCCGGGACAGGGTTTACCCAGCCCCAGCATTTT
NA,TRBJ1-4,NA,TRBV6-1,CASSGQANEKLFF,TGTGCCAGCAGTGGGCAGGCGAATGAAAAACTGTTTTTT
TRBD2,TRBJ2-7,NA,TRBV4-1,CASSHSSGTSYEQYF,TGCGCCAGCAGCCATAGCTCCGGGACTAGCTACGAGCAGTACTTC
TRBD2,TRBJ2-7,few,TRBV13,CASSLPRTSGSLRDAPAYEQYF,TGTGCCAGCAGCTTACCCCGAACTAGCGGGAGCCTCCGGGACGCACCTGCCTACGAGCAGTACTTC
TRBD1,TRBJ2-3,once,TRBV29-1,CSVIVRGQGPDTQYF,TGCAGCGTGATTGTAAGGGGACAGGGGCCGGATACGCAGTATTTT
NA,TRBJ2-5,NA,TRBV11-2,CASSFPAAQTQYF,TGTGCCAGCAGCTTTCCAGCGGCCCAGACCCAGTACTTC
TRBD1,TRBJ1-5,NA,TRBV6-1,CASSDYRGPGQPQHF,TGTGCCAGCAGCGACTACAGGGGGCCGGGTCAGCCCCAGCATTTT
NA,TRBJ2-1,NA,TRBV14,CASSAWTAAEQFF,TGTGCCAGCAGCGCGTGGACAGCGGCTGAGCAGTTCTTC
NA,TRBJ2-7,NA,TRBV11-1,CASSQPGPEQYF,TGTGCCAGCAGCCAACCTGGGCCCGAGCAGTACTTC
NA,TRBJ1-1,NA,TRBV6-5,CASSLGGGRDTEAFF,TGTGCCAGCAGTTTAGGGGGGGGGCGTGACACTGAAGCTTTCTTT
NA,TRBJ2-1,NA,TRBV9,CASSPHGGTINEQFF,TGTGCCAGCAGCCCTCACGGGGGAACAATCAATGAGCAGTTCTTC
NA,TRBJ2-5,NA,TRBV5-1,CASSLEYWGRETQYF,TGCGCCAGCAGCTTGGAGTACTGGGGCCGGGAGACCCAGTACTTC
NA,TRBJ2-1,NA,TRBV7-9,CASSLSESYNEQFF,TGTGCCAGCAGCCTCTCGGAGTCCTACAATGAGCAGTTCTTC
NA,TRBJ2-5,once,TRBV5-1,CASSLTGWEQETQYF,TGCGCCAGCAGCTTGACAGGGTGGGAACAAGAGACCCAGTACTTC
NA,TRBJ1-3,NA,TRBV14,CASSLNSGNTIYF,TGTGCCAGCAGCCTCAACTCTGGAAACACCATATATTTT
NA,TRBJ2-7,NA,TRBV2,CASRRTDTESSYEQYF,TGTGCCAGCAGGAGGACAGACACCGAGAGCTCCTACGAGCAGTACTTC